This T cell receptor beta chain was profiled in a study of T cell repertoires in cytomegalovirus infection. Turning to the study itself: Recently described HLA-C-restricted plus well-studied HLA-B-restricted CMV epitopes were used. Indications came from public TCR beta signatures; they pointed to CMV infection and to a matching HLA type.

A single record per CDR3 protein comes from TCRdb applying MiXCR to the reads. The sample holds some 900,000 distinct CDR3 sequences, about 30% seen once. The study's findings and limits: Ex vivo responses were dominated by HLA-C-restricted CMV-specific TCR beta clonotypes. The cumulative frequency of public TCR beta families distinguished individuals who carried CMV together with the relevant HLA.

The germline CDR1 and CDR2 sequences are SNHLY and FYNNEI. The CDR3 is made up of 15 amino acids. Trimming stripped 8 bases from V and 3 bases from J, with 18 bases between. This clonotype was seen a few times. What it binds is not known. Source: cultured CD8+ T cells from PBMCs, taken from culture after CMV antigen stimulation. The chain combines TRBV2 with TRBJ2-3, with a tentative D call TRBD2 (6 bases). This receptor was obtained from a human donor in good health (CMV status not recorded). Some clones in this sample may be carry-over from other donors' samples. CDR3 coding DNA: TGTGCCAGCGGTCGGCCCAGGGCGGGAACAGATACGCAGTATTTT. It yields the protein CASGRPRAGTDTQYF.